This T cell receptor beta chain was recovered during a study of neurological immune-mediated disorders (dated 2019 in TCRdb). For the study in its entirety: Among the approximately 35 multiple sclerosis patients, relapsing-remitting MS accounted for around 30 and secondary progressive MS accounted for 3. The cohort comprised about 68 subjects: around 15 HAM/TSP patients, some 34 multiple sclerosis patients and around 20 healthy controls. Peripheral blood TCR-beta repertoires from patients with HTLV-I-associated myelopathy (HAM/TSP), patients with multiple sclerosis, and healthy controls were compared in the study using UMI-based sequencing. Longitudinal samples, technical triplicates and paired sorted CD4+ and CD8+ T-cell subsets, alongside PBMC samples, were included among the roughly 96 TCR-beta libraries. Overall study outcomes, separate from this receptor: The MS cluster was not associated with any clinical or MRI features, and the authors stated that larger cohorts are needed. Phylogenetic analysis grouped repertoires from 18 of 34 MS patients into a cluster of related CDR3 sequences, suggesting a possible repertoire-level signature. Across subjects, expanded clones never shared an identical CDR3 amino acid sequence, which suggests that the TCR-beta repertoires in every group were private. TCR clonal expansion was greatest in HAM/TSP patients and smallest in MS patients, who ranked below even healthy controls.

Including the terminal cysteine and phenylalanine, the CDR3 comprises 14 residues. Just CDR3 DNA is preserved here, 42 bases in frame from base 1. Here V drops 8 bases and J drops 11 bases, and the junction holds 12 bases not matched to any gene. To synthesize cDNA, template-switch 5'RACE was performed with a primer carrying a 10-nucleotide random unique molecular identifier so that each TCR transcript was tagged. Every sequencing run yielded over 170 million TCR-beta sequences covering 15-18 subjects. Total RNA was extracted with the RNeasy kit. The KAPA Real-time Library Amplification kit was used to amplify TCR-beta VDJ regions with primers targeting the TCR constant region and the 5'RACE anchor. Sample indexes and Illumina adaptors were added in a first PCR, and a second PCR then increased library yield. After Ampure bead purification, the TCR product of roughly 650 bp was size-selected on a 2% E-gel SizeSelection system. Library quality was checked on a Bioanalyzer, concentration was measured with Qubit, and libraries were quantified with the Kapa Library Quantification kit before pooling. Libraries were sequenced paired-end 2 x 150 bp on an Illumina HiSeq 2500. To increase sequence diversity, about 25-31% phiX was spiked into each library pool. The published analysis was carried out like this. The UMI-based MiGEC pipeline processed quality-filtered reads and removed over 75% of raw TCR sequences during error correction. VDJ genes were aligned to IMGT germline references, and each clonotype was defined by a unique CDR3 amino acid sequence together with V-J genes. Clonal expansion, Shannon diversity and CDR3 relatedness (CalcPairwiseDistances, ClusterSamples) were evaluated with VDJtools, and phylogenetic trees were built with CLCbio workbench. Expanded clones were defined as having at least 8 unique UMIs, based on coefficient-of-variation modelling across technical triplicates. TCRdb redid the processing of the public reads, applying fastp at Q25 and MiXCR, and retained in-frame beta chains. For every CDR3 protein sequence, its rows merge into one entry that carries the most common genes and DNA. TCRdb, rather than the study authors, made the V and J calls. Here the sample has about 120,000 distinct CDR3 sequences; roughly 3.2% occur a single time. The ten largest make up 1.3% of the sample.

For unsorted PBMC libraries, 2 million PBMCs were used after storage in RNAlater at -80 degrees C until RNA extraction. The multiple sclerosis patients were enrolled in a US clinical protocol that used magnetic resonance imaging to evaluate disease progression. PBMCs were separated from peripheral blood using Ficoll-Hypaque density gradient centrifugation and then cryopreserved in liquid nitrogen. This clonotype was counted at least ten times. Its cognate antigen has yet to be identified. No much larger clone exists at a distance of one base, and base qualities are not known. The sequence came from a woman aged 25-40 years with multiple sclerosis. The chain is encoded by TRBV12-3 or TRBV12-4 joined to TRBJ1-6, with 7 middle bases fitting TRBD1. What was sequenced was PBMCs. The DNA sequence is given as TGTGCCAGCTCCCAACAGGGGAGTGGGACACCCCTCCACTTT. It specifies CASSQQGSGTPLHF.